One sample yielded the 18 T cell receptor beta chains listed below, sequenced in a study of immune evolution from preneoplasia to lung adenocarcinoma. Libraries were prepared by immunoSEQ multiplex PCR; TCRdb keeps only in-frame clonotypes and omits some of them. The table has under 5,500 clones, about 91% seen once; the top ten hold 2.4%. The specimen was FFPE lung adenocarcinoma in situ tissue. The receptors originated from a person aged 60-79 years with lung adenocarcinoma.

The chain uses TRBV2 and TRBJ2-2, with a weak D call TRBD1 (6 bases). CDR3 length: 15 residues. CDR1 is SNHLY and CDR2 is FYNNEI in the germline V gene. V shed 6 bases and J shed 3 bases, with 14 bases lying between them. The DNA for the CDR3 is TGTGCCAGCAGATTAAAACAGGGTTACACCGGGGAGCTGTTTTTT. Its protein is CASRLKQGYTGELFF.

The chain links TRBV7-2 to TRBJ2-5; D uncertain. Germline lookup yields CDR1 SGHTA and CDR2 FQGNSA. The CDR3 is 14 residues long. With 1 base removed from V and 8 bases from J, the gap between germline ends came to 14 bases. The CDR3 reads CASSLGSKRYTQYF. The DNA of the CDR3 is TGTGCCAGCAGCTTAGGCTCCAAAAGATATACCCAGTACTTC.

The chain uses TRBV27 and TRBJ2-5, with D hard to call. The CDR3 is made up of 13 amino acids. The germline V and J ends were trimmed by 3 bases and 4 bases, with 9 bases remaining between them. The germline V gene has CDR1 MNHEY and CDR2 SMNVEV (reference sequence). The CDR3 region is CASSFDSSETQYF. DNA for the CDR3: TGTGCCAGCAGTTTTGACTCTTCAGAGACCCAGTACTTC.

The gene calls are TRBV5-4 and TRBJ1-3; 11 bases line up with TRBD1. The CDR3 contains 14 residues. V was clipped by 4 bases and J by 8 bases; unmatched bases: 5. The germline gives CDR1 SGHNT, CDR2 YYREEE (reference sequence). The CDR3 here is CASSKGQGVDTIYF. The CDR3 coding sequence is TGTGCCAGCAGCAAGGGACAGGGGGTGGACACCATATATTTT.

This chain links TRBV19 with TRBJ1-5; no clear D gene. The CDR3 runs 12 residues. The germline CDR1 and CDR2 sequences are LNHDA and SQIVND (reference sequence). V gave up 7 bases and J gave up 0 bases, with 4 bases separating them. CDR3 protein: CASTVSNQPQHF. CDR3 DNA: TGTGCCAGTACTGTTAGCAATCAGCCCCAGCATTTT. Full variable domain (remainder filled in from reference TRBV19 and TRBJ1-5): DGGITQSPKYLFRKEGQNVTLSCEQNLNHDAMYWYRQDPGQGLRLIYYSQIVNDFQKGDIAEGYSVSREKKESFPLTVTSAQKNPTAFYLCASTVSNQPQHFGDGTRLSIL.

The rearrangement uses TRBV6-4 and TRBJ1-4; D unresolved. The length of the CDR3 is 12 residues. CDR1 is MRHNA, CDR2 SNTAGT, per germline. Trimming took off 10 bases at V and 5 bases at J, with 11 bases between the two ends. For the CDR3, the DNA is TGTGCCACCACGACCAAAAATGAAAAACTGTTTTTT. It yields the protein CATTTKNEKLFF.

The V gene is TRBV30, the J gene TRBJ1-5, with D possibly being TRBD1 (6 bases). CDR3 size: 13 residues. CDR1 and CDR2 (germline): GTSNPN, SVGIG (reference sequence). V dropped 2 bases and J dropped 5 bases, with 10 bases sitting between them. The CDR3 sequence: CAWSQDSDQPQHF. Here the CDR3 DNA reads TGTGCCTGGAGTCAGGACAGCGATCAGCCCCAGCATTTT.

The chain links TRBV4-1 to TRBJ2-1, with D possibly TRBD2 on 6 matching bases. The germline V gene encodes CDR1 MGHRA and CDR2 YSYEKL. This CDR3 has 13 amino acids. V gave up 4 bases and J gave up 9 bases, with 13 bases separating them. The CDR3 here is CASSLPGVTEQFF. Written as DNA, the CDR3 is TGCGCCAGCAGCCTCCCGGGGGTAACTGAGCAGTTCTTC.

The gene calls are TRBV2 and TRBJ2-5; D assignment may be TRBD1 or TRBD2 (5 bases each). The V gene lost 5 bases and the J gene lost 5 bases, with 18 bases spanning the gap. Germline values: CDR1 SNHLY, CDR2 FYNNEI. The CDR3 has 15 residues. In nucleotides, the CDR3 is TGTGCCAGCAGTCGGGACGGTTCTTCGAGGGAGACCCAGTACTTC. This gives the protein CASSRDGSSRETQYF.

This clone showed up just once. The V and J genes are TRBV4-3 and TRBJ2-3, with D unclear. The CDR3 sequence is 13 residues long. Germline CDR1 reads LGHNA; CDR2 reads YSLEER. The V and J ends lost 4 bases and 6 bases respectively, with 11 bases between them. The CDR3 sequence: CASSRGGADTQYF. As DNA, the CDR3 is TGCGCCAGCAGCCGCGGCGGAGCGGATACGCAGTATTTT.

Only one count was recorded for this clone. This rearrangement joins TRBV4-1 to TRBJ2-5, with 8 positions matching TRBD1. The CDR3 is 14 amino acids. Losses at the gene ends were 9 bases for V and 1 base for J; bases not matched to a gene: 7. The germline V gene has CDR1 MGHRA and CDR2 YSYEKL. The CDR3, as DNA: TGCGCCAGTGGTTTGGGACAGGCCCAAGAGACCCAGTACTTC. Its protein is CASGLGQAQETQYF.

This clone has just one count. CDR3 amino acids: CASSLTGTVAYEQYF. The CDR3 nucleotides read TGTGCCAGCAGTTTAACCGGGACAGTTGCCTACGAGCAGTACTTC. The genes are TRBV28 and TRBJ2-7; 7 bases align to TRBD1. Trimming cost V 2 bases and J 2 bases; bases outside gene matches: 6. Germline CDR1 is MDHEN and CDR2 is SYDVKM. CDR3 size: 15 residues.

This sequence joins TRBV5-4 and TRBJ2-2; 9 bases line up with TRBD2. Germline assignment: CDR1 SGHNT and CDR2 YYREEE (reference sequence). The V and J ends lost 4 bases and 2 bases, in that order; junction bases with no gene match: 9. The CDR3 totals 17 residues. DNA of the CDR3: TGTGCCAGCAGCCCGCCGAGCGGGAGGCCTAACACCGGGGAGCTGTTTTTT. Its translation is CASSPPSGRPNTGELFF.

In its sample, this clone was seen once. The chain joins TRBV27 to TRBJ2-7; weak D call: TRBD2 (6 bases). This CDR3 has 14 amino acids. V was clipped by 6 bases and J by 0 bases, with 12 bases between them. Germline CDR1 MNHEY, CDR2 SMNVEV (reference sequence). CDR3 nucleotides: TGTGCCAGCAGCCCGGGGGAGAGCTCCTACGAGCAGTACTTC. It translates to CASSPGESSYEQYF.

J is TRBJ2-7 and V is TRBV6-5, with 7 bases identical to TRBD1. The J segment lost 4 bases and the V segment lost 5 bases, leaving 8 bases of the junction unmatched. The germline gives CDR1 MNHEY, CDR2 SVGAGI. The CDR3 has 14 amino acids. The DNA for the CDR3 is TGTGCCAGCAGTAGACAGGGTGAAGGTTACGAGCAGTACTTC. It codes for CASSRQGEGYEQYF.

CDR3 region: CASSLELGRGDEQYF. The CDR3, as DNA: TGTGCCAGCAGCTTGGAGCTGGGGCGAGGGGACGAGCAGTACTTC. V and J are TRBV5-4 and TRBJ2-7; D possibly matches TRBD1 or TRBD2 (5 bases each). This CDR3 is 15 amino acids long. Germline V gene lookup returns CDR1 SGHNT and CDR2 YYREEE (reference sequence). Trimming removed 0 bases at V and 5 bases at J, with 15 bases between.

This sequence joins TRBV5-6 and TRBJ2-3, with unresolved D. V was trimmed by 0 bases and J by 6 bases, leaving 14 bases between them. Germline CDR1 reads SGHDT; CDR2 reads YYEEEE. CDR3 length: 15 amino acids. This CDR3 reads CASSLGIRLSDTQYF. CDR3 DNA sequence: TGTGCCAGCAGCTTGGGTATTAGATTATCGGATACGCAGTATTTT.

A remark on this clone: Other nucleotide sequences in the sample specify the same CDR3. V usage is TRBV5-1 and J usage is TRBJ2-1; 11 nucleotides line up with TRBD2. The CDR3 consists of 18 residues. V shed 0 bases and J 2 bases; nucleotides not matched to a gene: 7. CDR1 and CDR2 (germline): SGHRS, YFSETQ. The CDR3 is CASSLGSGRASPYNEQFF. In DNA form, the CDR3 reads TGCGCCAGCAGCTTGGGTAGCGGGAGGGCTTCCCCCTACAATGAGCAGTTCTTC.